This entry describes one T cell receptor (beta chain). Its antigen remains unidentified. PCR employed 60 Vbeta and 13 Jbeta primers. The protocol was immunoSEQ multiplex PCR, while the TCRdb copy is restricted to in-frame clones and leaves out a portion. The repertoire holds more than 100,000 clones, with 55% to 80% as singletons. The data derive from a study of cytomegalovirus exposure and HLA in healthy donors. Study-level points and caveats: Cytomegalovirus-associated status was assigned to about 150 TCR beta chains. Fewer N-insertions (relative to the roughly 630-donor mean) were reportedly seen in an Asian-associated ancestry cluster in a later analysis. One cluster of highly shared sequence variants probably arose as a sequencing artifact.

The CDR3 runs to 14 residues. Germline-derived CDR1 and CDR2 are SEHNR and FQNEAQ (reference sequence). V was clipped by 4 bases and J by 11 bases; unmatched bases: 10. V gene TRBV7-9 combines with J gene TRBJ1-5; 8 nucleotides align to TRBD1. Sample: PBMCs. This sequence originates from a woman aged 40 to 49 in good health and CMV-seronegative. The chain's CDR3 is CASSSPAQGAAQHF. DNA for the CDR3: TGTGCCAGCAGCTCCCCGGCGCAGGGGGCAGCCCAGCATTTT.